This TCR beta chain stems from a study of shared clonotypes between healthy human individuals. The CDR3 covers 15 residues. V dropped 5 bases and J dropped 4 bases, with 18 bases sitting between them. The germline CDR1 and CDR2 sequences are MRHNA and SNTAGT. Some clones are missing from TCRdb's copy, which holds only in-frame ones; the method was immunoSEQ multiplex PCR. This table has around 560,000 clones, approximately 95% appearing once. Naive CD8 cells lacked CD45RO, underwent positive selection for CCR7 and left out terminally differentiated effector memory CD45RA+ cells. The chain combines TRBV6-4 with TRBJ2-7; D may match TRBD1 or TRBD2 (5 bases each). The sequenced sample was naive CD8+ T cells sorted from blood. The TCR sequence derives from a woman aged 30 to 39 in good health. CDR3 sequence (DNA): TGTGCCAGCAGTTTCGGGACCGCGGTTTTTTACGAGCAGTACTTC. Its translation: CASSFGTAVFYEQYF.